Following are 30 T cell receptor beta chains from one sample sequenced in a study of OX40 agonist ivuxolimab in advanced cancers. Measured with immunoSEQ multiplex PCR; TCRdb has only the in-frame clones, and not every one. The sample carries roughly 75,000 clones, about nine tenths recorded once. Sequencing was performed on CD4+ or CD8+ T cells sorted from blood, taken in a trial of the OX40 agonist ivuxolimab. The receptors stem from an adult with an advanced solid tumor such as melanoma, head and neck, liver or kidney cancer.

The gene calls are TRBV11-1 and TRBJ2-3; D possibly matches TRBD1 or TRBD2 (5 bases each). Per germline, CDR1 SGHAT and CDR2 FQDESV (reference sequence). Deletions cut 1 base from V and 4 bases from J, with 9 bases between. The CDR3 runs 14 residues. DNA for the CDR3: TGTGCCAGCAGCTTAGATTGGGGGTCAGATACGCAGTATTTT. Translating gives CASSLDWGSDTQYF. The full variable domain, with the rest looked up from reference TRBV11-1 and TRBJ2-3, is EAEVAQSPRYKITEKSQAVAFWCDPISGHATLYWYRQILGQGPELLVQFQDESVVDDSQLPKDRFSAERLKGVDSTLKIQPAELGDSAMYLCASSLDWGSDTQYFGPGTRLTVL.

This clone was seen only a few times. V usage is TRBV7-8 and J usage is TRBJ2-7; D is possibly TRBD1 (5 bases). CDR1 is SGHVS, CDR2 FQNEAQ, per germline. The CDR3 covers 13 residues. Trimming pared 5 bases from V and 7 bases from J, leaving 15 bases between. CDR3: CASSPWQGSEQYF. The CDR3 nucleotides read TGTGCCAGCAGCCCATGGCAGGGTTCGGAGCAGTACTTC.

This chain uses TRBV5-1 with TRBJ2-7; TRBD1 agrees at 8 bases. Trimming took 4 bases from V and 2 from J; bases not matched to a gene: 14. CDR3 length: 17 residues. The germline V gene encodes CDR1 SGHRS and CDR2 YFSETQ. The CDR3 DNA follows: TGCGCCAGCAGCCCCGGGACAGGCGGAATTTTCCCCTACGAGCAGTACTTC. Translating it yields CASSPGTGGIFPYEQYF. Looking up the rest from reference TRBV5-1 and TRBJ2-7 gives the full variable domain: KAGVTQTPRYLIKTRGQQVTLSCSPISGHRSVSWYQQTPGQGLQFLFEYFSETQRNKGNFPGRFSGRQFSNSRSEMNVSTLELGDSALYLCASSPGTGGIFPYEQYFGPGTRLTVT.

The chain couples TRBV10-3 to TRBJ1-1; a weak D match, TRBD1 (5 bases). V was shortened by 10 bases and J by 3 bases, with 12 bases between the two germline ends. Per germline, CDR1 ENHRY and CDR2 SYGVKD. The CDR3 spans 12 residues. The CDR3 here is CATVGGDTEAFF. The CDR3 DNA follows: TGTGCCACGGTTGGGGGGGACACTGAAGCTTTCTTT.

The CDR3, as DNA: TGTGCCAGCAGCAAGGCGCGGAGAGCGGCCTACGAGCAGTACTTC. It is translated as CASSKARRAAYEQYF. This sequence joins TRBV21-1 and TRBJ2-7; TRBD2 was called by the table and not checked on the DNA. TRBV21-1 is a documented pseudogene. The CDR3 has 15 residues.

J is TRBJ2-2 and V is TRBV7-2, with no clear D. The CDR3 extends over 14 amino acids. The germline CDR1 and CDR2 sequences are SGHTA and FQGNSA. V was clipped by 5 bases and J by 8 bases, with 15 bases between them. The CDR3 spells CASSVRINPGELFF. The DNA for the CDR3 is TGTGCCAGCAGCGTCCGAATCAACCCGGGGGAGCTGTTTTTT.

The chain joins TRBV7-2 to TRBJ2-7, with D possibly matching TRBD1 (6 bases). This CDR3 is 15 amino acids long. V was pared by 2 bases and J by 0 bases, with 11 bases between. The V gene's germline CDR1 is SGHTA and CDR2 FQGNSA. DNA of the CDR3: TGTGCCAGCAGCTTAAACGGACAGCCCTCCTACGAGCAGTACTTC. Its protein product is CASSLNGQPSYEQYF.

V usage is TRBV21-1 and J usage is TRBJ2-5; the D segment call TRBD1 is taken from the table without a DNA check. TRBV21-1 is a recognized pseudogene. This CDR3 is 18 amino acids long. The CDR3 sequence: CASRRSTVRNASQETQYF. The CDR3 nucleotides read TGTGCCAGCAGACGATCCACCGTACGTAACGCCAGCCAAGAGACCCAGTACTTC.

The chain is built from TRBV5-1 and TRBJ2-1, with 8 bases fitting TRBD1. The CDR3 contains 15 residues. Germline V gives CDR1 SGHRS, CDR2 YFSETQ. The ends lost 0 bases at V and 8 bases at J; junction bases unmatched: 7. The CDR3 reads CASSLVDRVEYEQFF. DNA for the CDR3: TGCGCCAGCAGCTTGGTGGACAGGGTTGAGTATGAGCAGTTCTTC.

The V call is TRBV5-6, the J call TRBJ2-2; D could derive from TRBD1 or TRBD2 (5 bases each). CDR1 SGHDT and CDR2 YYEEEE come from the germline V gene. Trimming pared 4 bases from V and 7 bases from J, leaving 14 bases between. This CDR3 is built from 14 residues. The CDR3 DNA sequence: TGTGCCAGCAGCCCCGGGACGCTTTTCGGGGAGCTGTTTTTT. Amino acids: CASSPGTLFGELFF.

V usage is TRBV28 and J usage is TRBJ1-2; D call uncertain. V dropped 3 bases and J dropped 0 bases, with 14 bases sitting between them. The CDR3 length is 16 residues. In germline, CDR1 is MDHEN, CDR2 SYDVKM. CDR3 amino acids: CASSFQYGRTNYGYTF. CDR3 nucleotide sequence: TGTGCCAGCAGTTTTCAATACGGAAGGACTAACTATGGCTACACCTTC.

The CDR3 reads CASSLAGNTEAFF. DNA of the CDR3: TGTGCCAGCAGCTTAGCTGGGAACACTGAAGCTTTCTTT. J is TRBJ1-1 and V is TRBV7-9; D remains ambiguous. Germline V gene data show CDR1 as SEHNR and CDR2 as FQNEAQ (reference sequence). V lost 0 bases and J lost 1, with 3 bases in between. CDR3 length: 13 amino acids.

V and J are TRBV13 and TRBJ2-3, with 7 bases lining up with TRBD2. Losses at the gene ends were 5 bases for V and 2 bases for J; bases not matched to a gene: 7. Germline lookup yields CDR1 PRHDT and CDR2 FYEKMQ (reference sequence). This CDR3 contains 15 residues. The CDR3 coding sequence is TGTGCCAGCAGCCGCGGGGGTATTCCCACAGATACGCAGTATTTT. Amino acids: CASSRGGIPTDTQYF.

This clone was detected only once. This chain connects TRBV29-1 to TRBJ2-7; a possible D gene is TRBD2 (5 bases). CDR1 is SQVTM and CDR2 is ANQGSEA in the germline V gene. V lost 6 bases, J lost 0 bases, and 6 bases lay in between. The CDR3 is 11 residues long. The CDR3 loop reads CSVEGSYEQYF. CDR3 nucleotides: TGCAGCGTCGAGGGCTCCTACGAGCAGTACTTC.

The V gene is TRBV11-2, the J gene TRBJ2-2; 7 nucleotides line up with TRBD1. V lost 5 bases to trimming and J lost 5 bases; unmatched junction nucleotides: 11. The CDR3 runs 16 residues. The germline V gene encodes CDR1 SGHAT and CDR2 FQNNGV. CDR3 loop: CASSTYRGISTGELFF. The CDR3 bases are TGTGCCAGCAGCACCTACAGGGGTATTTCTACCGGGGAGCTGTTTTTT.

Comment on this clone: At the DNA level, this CDR3 is encoded by other sequences in the same sample as well. The J gene is TRBJ2-3, the V gene TRBV19, with TRBD1 matching 8 bases. V lost 5 bases to trimming and J lost 2 bases; unmatched junction nucleotides: 6. This CDR3 contains 15 residues. Germline V gives CDR1 LNHDA, CDR2 SQIVND (reference sequence). CDR3 amino acids: CASSPGQGYTDTQYF. Written as DNA, the CDR3 is TGTGCCAGTAGTCCTGGACAGGGTTACACAGATACGCAGTATTTT.

In this sample, this clone turned up once. The chain combines TRBV5-4 with TRBJ2-3, with D maybe TRBD2 (5 bases). Trimming removed 0 bases at V and 4 bases at J, with 12 bases between. This CDR3 has 15 residues. The germline gives CDR1 SGHNT, CDR2 YYREEE (reference sequence). The CDR3 sequence is CASSLDPGSADTQYF. DNA for the CDR3: TGTGCCAGCAGCTTGGATCCGGGTAGCGCAGATACGCAGTATTTT.

V and J are TRBV7-9 and TRBJ1-6, with D uncertain. The CDR3 loop spans 13 amino acids. With 2 bases removed from V and 9 bases from J, the gap between germline ends came to 8 bases. CDR1 SEHNR and CDR2 FQNEAQ come from the germline V gene (reference sequence). Here the CDR3 reads CASSLNDRSPLHF. Written as DNA, the CDR3 is TGTGCCAGCAGCTTAAACGACCGTTCACCCCTCCACTTT.

This clone was picked up one time. This sequence joins TRBV7-2 and TRBJ1-5, with unresolved D. The CDR3 runs to 13 residues. The V end lost 2 bases, the J end lost 8 bases, and 10 bases lay between the germline ends. Germline V gives CDR1 SGHTA, CDR2 FQGNSA. CDR3 coding DNA: TGTGCCAGCAGCTTAATGGGGAGGGAGCCCCAGCATTTT. Translating gives CASSLMGREPQHF.

The gene calls are TRBV7-9 and TRBJ2-3; maybe TRBD2 (5 bases). V lost 1 base and J lost 3, with 8 bases in between. The CDR3 runs 14 residues. Germline CDR1 reads SEHNR; CDR2 reads FQNEAQ (reference sequence). The CDR3 protein is CASSLDPGTDTQYF. CDR3 DNA sequence: TGTGCCAGCAGCTTAGATCCGGGAACAGATACGCAGTATTTT.

The chain recombines TRBV9 with TRBJ2-2, with a possible D match to TRBD1 (5 bases). The germline V gene has CDR1 SGDLS and CDR2 YYNGEE. The CDR3 totals 15 residues. The V and J ends lost 3 bases and 0 bases respectively, with 9 bases between them. This CDR3 reads CASSADRPNTGELFF. CDR3 DNA: TGTGCCAGCAGCGCCGACAGACCGAACACCGGGGAGCTGTTTTTT.

V gene TRBV7-2 combines with J gene TRBJ1-6; D may be TRBD1 (6 bases). Per germline, CDR1 SGHTA and CDR2 FQGNSA. V was cut by 5 bases and J by 9 bases, with 17 bases left in between. This CDR3 has 15 residues. The CDR3 region has the DNA TGTGCCAGCAGCGGCGGGGGGGCTGACTTTTCACCCCTCCACTTT. It yields the protein CASSGGGADFSPLHF.

The chain employs TRBV5-1 and TRBJ2-3, with no clear D. V was shortened by 4 bases and J by 4 bases, with 13 bases between the two germline ends. The germline V gene has CDR1 SGHRS and CDR2 YFSETQ. The CDR3 is 14 amino acids. The CDR3 loop reads CASSLLRPPDTQYF. The CDR3 bases are TGCGCCAGCAGCCTACTCCGTCCCCCAGATACGCAGTATTTT.

The sample holds a few counts of this clone. V gene TRBV11-2 combines with J gene TRBJ1-1; D not certain. The CDR3 consists of 13 residues. V was pared by 5 bases and J by 1 base, with 8 bases between. Germline V gene lookup returns CDR1 SGHAT and CDR2 FQNNGV. The CDR3 region is CASSLLENTEAFF. DNA of the CDR3: TGTGCCAGCAGCCTGTTGGAGAACACTGAAGCTTTCTTT.

The chain joins TRBV28 to TRBJ2-5; TRBD1 matches at 8 bases. The ends lost 7 bases at V and 2 bases at J; junction bases unmatched: 9. CDR1 is MDHEN, CDR2 SYDVKM, per germline. The CDR3 consists of 15 residues. The CDR3 nucleotides are TGTGCCAGCAACCTCAGGGGGCGAGGGCAAGAGACCCAGTACTTC. This sequence encodes CASNLRGRGQETQYF.

J is TRBJ1-1 and V is TRBV18; D gene unclear. The length of the CDR3 is 13 residues. Trimming cost V 4 bases and J 7 bases, with 13 bases left between them. The germline gives CDR1 KGHSH, CDR2 LQKENI. The CDR3 spells CASSQLGGIEAFF. For the CDR3, the DNA is TGTGCCAGCTCACAGTTGGGCGGTATTGAAGCTTTCTTT.

This chain uses TRBV27 with TRBJ1-1, with a weak D call TRBD1 (5 bases). The CDR3 consists of 13 residues. V dropped 6 bases and J dropped 5 bases, with 13 bases sitting between them. The germline CDR1 and CDR2 sequences are MNHEY and SMNVEV (reference sequence). The CDR3 bases are TGTGCCAGCAGCTGGGGGAGGGAAACTGAAGCTTTCTTT. As protein: CASSWGRETEAFF.

This chain connects TRBV13 to TRBJ1-1, with TRBD1 matching 9 bases. The germline V gene has CDR1 PRHDT and CDR2 FYEKMQ (reference sequence). After removal of 5 bases from V and 4 bases from J, the junction contained 14 bases not matched to a gene. This CDR3 region has 17 residues. The CDR3 spells CASSEGGWDRVTTEAFF. The CDR3 DNA reads TGTGCCAGCAGCGAAGGGGGTTGGGACAGGGTGACCACTGAAGCTTTCTTT.

The chain couples TRBV9 to TRBJ2-7; D gene ambiguous. The CDR3 is made up of 15 amino acids. The V end lost 3 bases, the J end lost 0 bases, and 13 bases lay between the germline ends. Per the germline V gene, CDR1 is SGDLS and CDR2 is YYNGEE. As DNA, the CDR3 is TGTGCCAGCAGCGGTGGGCAGGCGAACTCCTACGAGCAGTACTTC. This translates into CASSGGQANSYEQYF.

CDR3 sequence (DNA): TGTGCCAGCAGCCAAGATCGTTGGACAGGGGGAACTGAAGCTTTCTTT. Translation: CASSQDRWTGGTEAFF. This chain uses TRBV5-4 with TRBJ1-1; 10 bases are shared with TRBD1. There are 16 residues in the CDR3. Germline lookup yields CDR1 SGHNT and CDR2 YYREEE (reference sequence). Trimming at V came to 4 bases and at J to 5 bases, leaving 11 bases not matched to a gene. Together with reference TRBV5-4 and TRBJ1-1, the CDR3 gives the full variable domain: ETGVTQSPTHLIKTRGQQVTLRCSSQSGHNTVSWYQQALGQGPQFIFQYYREEENGRGNFPPRFSGLQFPNYSSELNVNALELDDSALYLCASSQDRWTGGTEAFFGQGTRLTVV.